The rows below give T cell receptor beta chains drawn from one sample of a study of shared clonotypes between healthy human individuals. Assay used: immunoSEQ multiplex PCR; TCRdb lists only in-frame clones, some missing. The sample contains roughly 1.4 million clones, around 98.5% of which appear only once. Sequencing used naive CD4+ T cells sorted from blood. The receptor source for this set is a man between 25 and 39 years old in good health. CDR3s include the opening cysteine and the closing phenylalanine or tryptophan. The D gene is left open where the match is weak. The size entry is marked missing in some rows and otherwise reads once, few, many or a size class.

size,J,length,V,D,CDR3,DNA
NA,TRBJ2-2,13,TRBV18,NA,CASSPRVTGELFF,TGTGCCAGCTCACCCAGGGTCACCGGGGAGCTGTTTTTT
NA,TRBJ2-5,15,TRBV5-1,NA,CASSLGLAGQETQYF,TGCGCCAGCAGCTTGGGTCTAGCCGGGCAAGAGACCCAGTACTTC
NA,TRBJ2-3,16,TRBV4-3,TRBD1,CASSQDPGQGAYTQYF,TGCGCCAGCAGCCAAGATCCGGGACAGGGGGCATATACGCAGTATTTT
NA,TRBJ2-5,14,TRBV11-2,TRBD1,CASSLVHRGETQYF,TGTGCCAGCAGCTTAGTTCACAGGGGCGAGACCCAGTACTTC
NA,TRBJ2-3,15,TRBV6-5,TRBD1,CASSYSGQGADTQYF,TGTGCCAGCAGTTACTCGGGACAGGGGGCGGATACGCAGTATTTT
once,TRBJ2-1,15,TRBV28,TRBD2,CASSLVRGGPNEQFF,TGTGCCAGCAGTTTAGTCCGGGGGGGTCCCAATGAGCAGTTCTTC
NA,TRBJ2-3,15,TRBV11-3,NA,CASSSYRDGTDTQYF,TGTGCCAGCAGCTCGTACAGGGATGGCACAGATACGCAGTATTTT
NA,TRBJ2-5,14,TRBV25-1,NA,CASSEMGGQETQYF,TGTGCCAGCAGTGAAATGGGGGGCCAAGAGACCCAGTACTTC
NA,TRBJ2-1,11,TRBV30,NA,CAWSAFGVQFF,TGTGCCTGGAGTGCCTTCGGTGTGCAGTTCTTC
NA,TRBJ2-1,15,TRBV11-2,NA,CASSPLRVIYNEQFF,TGTGCCAGCAGCCCCCTGAGAGTCATATACAATGAGCAGTTCTTC
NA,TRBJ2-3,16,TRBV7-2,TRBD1,CASSFGQGAGTDTQYF,TGTGCCAGCAGTTTCGGCCAGGGGGCCGGCACAGATACGCAGTATTTT
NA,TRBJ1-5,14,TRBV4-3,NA,CASSQERGDQPQHF,TGCGCCAGCAGCCAAGAGCGGGGGGATCAGCCCCAGCATTTT
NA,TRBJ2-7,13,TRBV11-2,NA,CASSLDRRDEQYF,TGTGCCAGCAGCTTAGATCGTCGGGACGAGCAGTACTTC
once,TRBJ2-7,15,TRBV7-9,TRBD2,CASSFLAGYSYEQYF,TGTGCCAGCAGCTTCCTAGCGGGATATTCCTACGAGCAGTACTTC
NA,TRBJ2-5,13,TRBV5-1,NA,CASSLAGWETQYF,TGCGCCAGCAGCTTGGCGGGGTGGGAGACCCAGTACTTC
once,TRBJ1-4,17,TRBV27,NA,CASSFPGPAATNEKLFF,TGTGCCAGCAGTTTCCCAGGGCCCGCGGCAACTAATGAAAAACTGTTTTTT
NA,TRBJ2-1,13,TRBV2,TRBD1,CASVRDRENEQFF,TGTGCCAGCGTGAGGGACAGGGAGAATGAGCAGTTCTTC
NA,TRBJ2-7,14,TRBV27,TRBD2,CASSRLAGDLKQYF,TGTGCCAGCAGTCGCCTAGCGGGAGACCTTAAGCAGTACTTC
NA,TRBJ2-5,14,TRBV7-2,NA,CASSSRASQETQYF,TGTGCCAGCAGCTCAAGGGCCTCACAAGAGACCCAGTACTTC
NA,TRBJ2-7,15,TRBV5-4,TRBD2,CASSLAGTSVREQYF,TGTGCCAGCAGCTTGGCGGGGACTAGCGTCCGCGAGCAGTACTTC
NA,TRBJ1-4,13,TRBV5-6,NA,CASSFFREEKLFF,TGTGCCAGCAGCTTTTTCAGGGAGGAAAAACTGTTTTTT
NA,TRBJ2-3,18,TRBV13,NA,CASSSVVRGGDWRDTQYF,TGTGCCAGCAGCTCCGTAGTGAGGGGAGGCGACTGGAGAGATACGCAGTATTTT
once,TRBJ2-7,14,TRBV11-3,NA,CASSLGPSSAEQYF,TGTGCCAGCAGCTTAGGTCCTAGTTCTGCCGAGCAGTACTTC
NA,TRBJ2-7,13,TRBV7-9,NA,CASSLKGSYEQYF,TGTGCCAGCAGCTTGAAAGGGTCCTACGAGCAGTACTTC
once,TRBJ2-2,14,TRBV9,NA,CASSVGTNTGELFF,TGTGCCAGCAGCGTGGGTACGAACACCGGGGAGCTGTTTTTT